These 25 T cell receptor beta chains were all obtained from the same sample, sequenced in a study of blood T cells in healthy people across ages. The authors ran a second PCR of roughly 6 to 12 cycles using a sample-barcoded 5' primer and a J-beta primer mix. TCRdb called the 5' RACE reads again in MiXCR, with one record for every CDR3 protein. This sample has over 600,000 distinct CDR3 sequences, with more than 50% found just once. Sequenced sample: blood. These receptors all come from a man aged 35-49 years in good health.

This sequence joins TRBV14 and TRBJ1-6; D is uncertain. The V end was cut by 4 bases, the J end by 3 bases, with 7 bases between. CDR3 length: 14 amino acids. CDR1 SGHDN and CDR2 FVKESK come from the germline V gene. CDR3 bases: TGTGCCAGCAGCCGTCACGACTATAATTCACCCCTCCACTTT. Translating it yields CASSRHDYNSPLHF.

This clonotype was seen ten or more times. This sequence joins TRBV24-1 and TRBJ1-1, with D perhaps TRBD1 (5 bases). Germline CDR1 KGHDR, CDR2 SFDVKD. Trimming stripped 5 bases from V and 4 bases from J, with 10 bases between. The CDR3 has 13 residues. The CDR3 protein is CATSGGISTEAFF. The CDR3 DNA is TGTGCCACCAGTGGGGGGATAAGCACTGAAGCTTTCTTT.

J is TRBJ2-1 and V is TRBV7-2; tentative D call: TRBD1 (6 bases). Trimming left V 5 bases short and J 4 bases short, with 15 bases between. The germline CDR1 and CDR2 sequences are SGHTA and FQGNSA. This CDR3 is built from 15 residues. CDR3 coding DNA: TGTGCCAGCAGCCGATACCTAGGACAGTACAATGAGCAGTTCTTC. Translated, it gives CASSRYLGQYNEQFF.

The CDR3: CASSLADSSYNEQYF. The CDR3 nucleotides read TGCGCCAGCAGCTTGGCAGATAGCTCCTACAATGAGCAGTACTTC. The chain uses TRBV5-1 and TRBJ2-1; no clear D gene. The end of the DNA aligns better with TRBJ2-7, so the J call may be wrong. Germline V lookup: CDR1 SGHRS, CDR2 YFSETQ. The CDR3 extends over 15 amino acids.

The gene calls are TRBV3-1 and TRBJ2-7, with a possible D match to TRBD2 (5 bases). From germline, CDR1 is LGHDT and CDR2 YNNKEL (reference sequence). The CDR3 has 14 amino acids. With 0 bases removed from V and 2 bases from J, the gap between germline ends came to 8 bases. The CDR3 reads CASSQDSGAYEQYF. For the CDR3, the DNA is TGTGCCAGCAGCCAAGACTCCGGGGCCTACGAGCAGTACTTC.

The genes are TRBV20-1 and TRBJ2-7; D ambiguous. This CDR3 spans 14 amino acids. V shed 0 bases and J shed 2 bases, with 11 bases lying between them. CDR1 and CDR2 from the germline V gene are DFQATT and SNEGSKA (reference sequence). Here the CDR3 reads CSARDPRSAYEQYF. In DNA, the CDR3 is TGCAGTGCTAGAGATCCTCGGAGTGCCTACGAGCAGTACTTC.

This clonotype has more than one count but fewer than ten. This rearrangement joins TRBV29-1 to TRBJ2-5, with a possible D match to TRBD1 (6 bases). The length of the CDR3 is 14 residues. V was pared by 2 bases and J by 4 bases, with 14 bases between. Germline CDR1 SQVTM, CDR2 ANQGSEA. The CDR3: CSVEWQGFRETQYF. Here the CDR3 DNA reads TGCAGCGTTGAATGGCAGGGGTTTAGAGAGACCCAGTACTTC. Drawing the rest from reference TRBV29-1 and TRBJ2-5, the complete variable domain is SAVISQKPSRDICQRGTSLTIQCQVDSQVTMMFWYRQQPGQSLTLIATANQGSEATYESGFVIDKFPISRPNLTFSTLTVSNMSPEDSSIYLCSVEWQGFRETQYFGPGTRLLVL.

Only a few counts were recorded for this clonotype. V usage is TRBV4-3 and J usage is TRBJ2-5; TRBD1 matches at 8 bases. V shed 3 bases, J shed 4 bases, and the junction held 10 bases outside the gene matches. The CDR3 runs 16 residues. CDR1 LGHNA and CDR2 YSLEER come from the germline V gene. The CDR3 sequence is CASSHERTGWGETQYF. The CDR3 DNA sequence: TGCGCCAGCAGCCACGAGCGGACAGGGTGGGGAGAGACCCAGTACTTC.

The chain couples TRBV5-4 to TRBJ1-2; tentatively, D is TRBD1 (5 bases). The CDR3 covers 14 residues. Trimming removed 4 bases at V and 3 bases at J, with 13 bases between. The germline V gene encodes CDR1 SGHNT and CDR2 YYREEE (reference sequence). CDR3 bases: TGTGCCAGCAGCAAGGGACCGTCTGACTATGGCTACACCTTC. It encodes CASSKGPSDYGYTF.

The genes are TRBV11-2 and TRBJ1-6; D is ambiguous. The CDR3 sequence is 14 residues long. Germline loops: CDR1 SGHAT, CDR2 FQNNGV. Trimming shortened V by 3 bases and J by 10 bases, and 13 bases separated the two germline ends. The CDR3 reads CASSFSSAQSPLHF. The CDR3 DNA sequence: TGTGCCAGCAGCTTTTCTTCAGCCCAGTCACCCCTCCACTTT.

The chain couples TRBV6-2 or TRBV6-3 to TRBJ1-6, with D unresolved. V lost 5 bases, J lost 13 bases, and 18 bases lay in between. Germline V gene lookup returns CDR1 MNHEY and CDR2 SVGEGT. The CDR3 has 14 amino acids. The CDR3 here is CASSKTAFQDPLHF. CDR3 coding DNA: TGTGCCAGCAGTAAAACAGCATTCCAGGATCCCCTCCACTTT.

The V and J genes are TRBV12-3 or TRBV12-4 and TRBJ1-2; D uncertain. V was pared by 6 bases and J by 5 bases, with 16 bases between. CDR3 length equals 14 residues. CDR3 loop: CASRGSQAKYGYTF. In DNA form, the CDR3 reads TGTGCCAGCAGAGGAAGCCAGGCCAAATATGGCTACACCTTC.

The sample holds a few counts of this clonotype. The chain has TRBV6-1 and TRBJ2-1, with D possibly being TRBD2 (7 bases). This CDR3 is 18 amino acids long. The V end was cut by 8 bases, the J end by 0 bases, with 23 bases between. Germline CDR1 and CDR2: MNHNS and SASEGT. The CDR3 DNA reads TGTGCCAGCGCCGGGGGGCTGGGGGGGCAAAGCTCCTACAATGAGCAGTTCTTC. Its translation: CASAGGLGGQSSYNEQFF.

This clonotype was counted only a few times. This rearrangement joins TRBV6-1 to TRBJ2-1; D unclear. The CDR3 totals 11 residues. Between the trimmed V and J ends, which lost 1 base and 9 bases, there was a span of 4 bases. Looked up from germline, CDR1 is MNHNS and CDR2 is SASEGT. CDR3 in DNA: TGTGCCAGCAGTGAAGTGAGTGAGCAGTTCTTC. Its protein is CASSEVSEQFF.

Concerning this clonotype: This could be a read error, since a much larger clone is one nucleotide away. The rearrangement uses TRBV6-1 and TRBJ2-5; D not resolved. This CDR3 comprises 13 residues. The germline V gene encodes CDR1 MNHNS and CDR2 SASEGT. Trimming left V 8 bases short and J 0 bases short, with 10 bases between. For the CDR3, the DNA is TGTGCCAGCGGCCCTCTGTACCAAGAGACCCAGTACTTC. Translation gives CASGPLYQETQYF.

The chain uses TRBV5-1 and TRBJ2-3; 11 nucleotides match TRBD2. Trimming removed 0 bases from V and 3 bases from J; junction bases left unmatched: 9. Germline-derived CDR1 and CDR2 are SGHRS and YFSETQ. The CDR3 runs 18 residues. CDR3 in DNA: TGCGCCAGCAGCTTGGGACGGTCGTCTAGCGGGGGGACAGATACGCAGTATTTT. This sequence encodes CASSLGRSSSGGTDTQYF. Variable domain in full (rest from reference TRBV5-1 and TRBJ2-3): KAGVTQTPRYLIKTRGQQVTLSCSPISGHRSVSWYQQTPGQGLQFLFEYFSETQRNKGNFPGRFSGRQFSNSRSEMNVSTLELGDSALYLCASSLGRSSSGGTDTQYFGPGTRLTVL.

The chain joins TRBV11-3 to TRBJ2-3; tentative D call: TRBD1 (6 bases). V lost 4 bases and J 1 base, leaving 21 bases between the germline ends. Germline V CDR1 and CDR2: SGHNT, YENEEA. CDR3 length: 18 residues. CDR3 DNA sequence: TGTGCCAGCAGCTCCAGAGGGGGACGGGCTAGGCGCACAGATACGCAGTATTTT. Its protein is CASSSRGGRARRTDTQYF.

In its sample, this clonotype was seen a few times. This chain links TRBV14 with TRBJ2-7; 10 bases line up with TRBD2. CDR1 is SGHDN and CDR2 is FVKESK in the germline V gene. The trim removed 1 base at V and 5 bases at J, leaving 2 bases unmatched. This CDR3 is 14 amino acids long. For the CDR3, the DNA is TGTGCCAGCAGCCAAGGACTAGCGGGCCACGAGCAGTACTTC. It encodes CASSQGLAGHEQYF.

V gene TRBV6-6 combines with J gene TRBJ2-1; 8 positions agree with TRBD2. The CDR3 is 16 residues long. CDR1 and CDR2 from the germline V gene are MNHNY and SVGAGI (reference sequence). The V segment lost 7 bases and the J segment 0 bases; nucleotides outside the gene matches: 8. The CDR3: CASTKPGGSSYNEQFF. CDR3 sequence (DNA): TGTGCCAGCACCAAACCGGGGGGGAGCTCCTACAATGAGCAGTTCTTC.

Only a few counts were recorded for this clonotype. This rearrangement joins TRBV20-1 to TRBJ2-7; 9 nucleotides agree with TRBD1. Germline assignment: CDR1 DFQATT and CDR2 SNEGSKA (reference sequence). This CDR3 is built from 14 residues. Trimming cost V 6 bases and J 5 bases; bases outside gene matches: 11. CDR3 protein: CSAAGKGQGNEQYF. Written as DNA, the CDR3 is TGCAGTGCCGCGGGGAAGGGACAGGGTAACGAGCAGTACTTC.

CDR3 amino acids: CASSPVSGNEQFF. The CDR3 DNA is TGTGCCAGCAGCCCGGTTTCGGGCAATGAGCAGTTCTTC. The rearrangement uses TRBV6-5 and TRBJ2-1, with no clear D. This CDR3 comprises 13 residues. The germline V gene has CDR1 MNHEY and CDR2 SVGAGI. The germline V and J ends were trimmed by 6 bases and 6 bases, with 12 bases remaining between them.

The J gene is TRBJ2-3, the V gene TRBV12-3 or TRBV12-4; D could derive from TRBD1 or TRBD2 (6 bases each). CDR3 length: 16 amino acids. V was trimmed by 2 bases and J by 3 bases, leaving 15 bases between them. The CDR3 DNA reads as TGTGCCAGCAGTTTACCCGGGGGCGCACCGACAGATACGCAGTATTTT. Encoded protein: CASSLPGGAPTDTQYF.

The rearrangement joins TRBV10-3 to TRBJ1-1; no clear D gene. This CDR3 has 13 residues. CDR1 and CDR2 (germline): ENHRY, SYGVKD. The ends were cut back, 2 bases at V and 1 base at J, with 5 bases in the middle. The CDR3 bases are TGTGCCATCAGTGAGCAGGCGAACACTGAAGCTTTCTTT. Translating it yields CAISEQANTEAFF.

A word on this clonotype: A read error may explain this, as a much larger clone is one base away. V and J are TRBV2 and TRBJ2-7; D ambiguous. The CDR3 spans 13 residues. Germline assignment: CDR1 SNHLY and CDR2 FYNNEI. V was pared by 9 bases and J by 4 bases, with 16 bases between. The CDR3 reads CARSLGSLYEQYF. The CDR3 DNA is TGTGCCAGGTCGCTAGGCAGCCTTTACGAGCAGTACTTC.

This clonotype has only a few counts. Written as DNA, the CDR3 is TGCAGTGCTAGAGTGGACAGGGGCTATGGCTACACCTTC. Its translation: CSARVDRGYGYTF. The chain employs TRBV20-1 and TRBJ1-2, with TRBD1 identical over 9 bases. J lost 4 bases, V lost 1 base, and 1 base had no gene match. Germline V gene sequence: CDR1 DFQATT, CDR2 SNEGSKA (reference sequence). This CDR3 spans 13 amino acids.